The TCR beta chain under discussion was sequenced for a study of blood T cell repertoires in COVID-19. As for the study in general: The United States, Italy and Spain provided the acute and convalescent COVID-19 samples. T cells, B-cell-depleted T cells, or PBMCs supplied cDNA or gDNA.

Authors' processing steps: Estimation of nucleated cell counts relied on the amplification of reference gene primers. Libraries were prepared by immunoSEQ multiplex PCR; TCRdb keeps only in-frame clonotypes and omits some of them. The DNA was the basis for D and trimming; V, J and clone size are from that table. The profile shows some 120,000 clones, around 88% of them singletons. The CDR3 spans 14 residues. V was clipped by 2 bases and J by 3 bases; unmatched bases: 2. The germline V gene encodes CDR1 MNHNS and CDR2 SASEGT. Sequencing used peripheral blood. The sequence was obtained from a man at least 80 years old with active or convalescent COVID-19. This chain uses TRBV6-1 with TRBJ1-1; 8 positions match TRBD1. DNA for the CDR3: TGTGCCAGCAGTGAACAGGGGGCCTACACTGAAGCTTTCTTT. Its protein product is CASSEQGAYTEAFF.